This T cell receptor (beta chain) was sequenced in a study of T cells in Graves' hyperthyroidism and ophthalmopathy. Germline V CDR1 and CDR2: DFQATT, SNEGSKA (reference sequence). This CDR3 is built from 14 residues. V lost 3 bases to trimming and J lost 5 bases, with 13 bases between them. This clonotype has ten or more counts. Researchers amplified the TCR beta CDR3 regions from RNA transcripts. HTBI primers were employed in a first-round RT-PCR of the TCR CDR3. TCRdb passed the multiplex PCR reads through MiXCR, listing each CDR3 protein once. This sample carries about 520,000 distinct CDR3 sequences, around a quarter of them seen once, and the ten largest clones take approximately 10%.

The receptor was isolated from a woman in her twenties or thirties with Graves' ophthalmopathy. This sequence joins TRBV20-1 and TRBJ2-2; perhaps TRBD1 as D (6 bases). The sequencing sample was made of blood. This CDR3 reads CSARDSQTTGELFF. DNA of the CDR3: TGCAGTGCTAGGGACAGCCAAACTACCGGGGAGCTGTTTTTT.